Detailed here is one T cell receptor (beta chain). Its antigen remains unidentified. Other DNA sequences within the sample encode an identical CDR3. The sample originates from a study of radiotherapy plus CTLA-4 blockade in lung cancer. For the study at large: There were objective responses in 15% to 20% of patients, and 30% to 35% had disease control. Study-wide results and limits: Radiotherapy with ipilimumab was followed by blood expansion of tumor-derived clones. Increased serum interferon-beta after radiation also reportedly predicted response strongly.

Participants had chemo-refractory metastatic non-small-cell lung cancer and were treated with focal radiation plus ipilimumab CTLA-4 blockade. V was shortened by 1 base and J by 4 bases, with 11 bases between the two germline ends. CDR3 length equals 14 residues. Per the germline V gene, CDR1 is SEHNR and CDR2 is FQNEAQ (reference sequence). Data came from immunoSEQ multiplex PCR; TCRdb stores just in-frame clones and leaves some out. Of 70,000 to 90,000 clones in the sample, around four fifths were seen once. The chain is built from TRBV7-9 and TRBJ2-7; D possibly corresponds to TRBD1 (5 bases). Sequencing used peripheral blood, obtained from a patient treated with radiotherapy plus ipilimumab. The TCR comes from a human donor with non-small cell lung cancer who had a complete response to radiotherapy plus ipilimumab. CDR3 region: CASSLGPRAYEQYF. The CDR3 DNA sequence: TGTGCCAGCAGCTTAGGTCCCAGGGCATACGAGCAGTACTTC.